The 12 T cell receptor beta chains below all came from one sample that was sequenced in a study of cytomegalovirus exposure and HLA in healthy donors. With 60 Vbeta and 13 Jbeta primers, the PCR was carried out. Profiled with immunoSEQ multiplex PCR; TCRdb holds only in-frame clones, not every one. The sample includes about 160,000 clones, around 80% seen only once; the top ten take approximately 4.8%. Sequenced: PBMCs. The receptors were sampled from a man aged 25 to 40 in good health and CMV-seronegative.

The rearrangement joins TRBV14 to TRBJ2-1, with 7 bases aligning to TRBD1. Germline V lookup: CDR1 SGHDN, CDR2 FVKESK. The CDR3 consists of 16 residues. Unmatched junction bases numbered 9, after V lost 5 bases and J lost 2 bases. Here the CDR3 reads CASSIWTGLTYNEQFF. DNA of the CDR3: TGTGCCAGCAGCATTTGGACAGGCCTCACCTACAATGAGCAGTTCTTC.

The chain links TRBV11-1 to TRBJ2-1, with 9 bases identical to TRBD1. V lost 5 bases to trimming and J lost 13 bases; unmatched junction nucleotides: 3. This CDR3 is built from 11 residues. Germline V gene sequence: CDR1 SGHAT, CDR2 FQDESV (reference sequence). The CDR3 is CASSRDRDQFF. CDR3 nucleotide sequence: TGTGCCAGCAGCAGGGACAGGGACCAGTTCTTC.

J is TRBJ2-5 and V is TRBV5-1, with 9 bases that match TRBD1. The J call could be wrong; TRBJ2-7 is a better fit for the DNA end. The CDR3 spans 14 residues. CDR1 and CDR2 (germline): SGHRS, YFSETQ. The CDR3 sequence: CASRPWTGDYEQYF. In DNA form, the CDR3 reads TGCGCCAGCAGACCTTGGACAGGGGATTACGAGCAGTACTTC.

The chain is built from TRBV28 and TRBJ1-1, with D hard to call. The CDR3 has 16 residues. The V gene lost 1 base and the J gene lost 2 bases, with 14 bases spanning the gap. Germline V gives CDR1 MDHEN, CDR2 SYDVKM. The CDR3 DNA reads as TGTGCCAGCAGTTTATTCCTCACGACAAGAAACACTGAAGCTTTCTTT. Amino acids: CASSLFLTTRNTEAFF. Full variable domain (remainder filled in from reference TRBV28 and TRBJ1-1): DVKVTQSSRYLVKRTGEKVFLECVQDMDHENMFWYRQDPGLGLRLIYFSYDVKMKEKGDIPEGYSVSREKKERFSLILESASTNQTSMYLCASSLFLTTRNTEAFFGQGTRLTVV.

The J gene is TRBJ2-5, the V gene TRBV25-1; 8 bases match TRBD1. Germline CDR1 and CDR2: MGHDK and SYGVNS. This CDR3 is 12 amino acids long. The V segment lost 6 bases and the J segment 8 bases; nucleotides outside the gene matches: 5. The CDR3 DNA sequence: TGTGCCAGCAGCTCAGGGGGCTACACCCAGTACTTC. Its translation is CASSSGGYTQYF.

The V call is TRBV7-8, the J call TRBJ2-5, with TRBD2 matching over 13 bases. CDR1 is SGHVS, CDR2 FQNEAQ, per germline. Losses at the gene ends were 4 bases for V and 2 bases for J; bases not matched to a gene: 7. This CDR3 spans 17 amino acids. CDR3 residues: CASSWAILAGGQETQYF. The CDR3 nucleotides read TGTGCCAGCAGCTGGGCGATACTAGCGGGAGGGCAAGAGACCCAGTACTTC.

The chain is built from TRBV15 and TRBJ1-4; TRBD1 agrees at 8 bases. The CDR3 is 17 amino acids. After removal of 0 bases from V and 4 bases from J, the junction contained 7 bases not matched to a gene. Germline CDR1 and CDR2: LNHNV and YYDKDF (reference sequence). The CDR3 coding sequence is TGTGCCACCAGCAGAGATAATTTCGGACAGGGTAATGAAAAACTGTTTTTT. This gives the protein CATSRDNFGQGNEKLFF.

This clone was observed a few times. In DNA, the CDR3 is TGCAGCGCCGGAGGGGGACAGGGGGATGAGGGCGAGCAGTACTTC. Translation: CSAGGGQGDEGEQYF. This chain uses TRBV29-1 with TRBJ2-7, with 11 nucleotides matching TRBD1. Germline loops: CDR1 SQVTM, CDR2 ANQGSEA. V was pared by 7 bases and J by 6 bases, with 14 bases of the junction left unmatched. The CDR3 loop spans 15 amino acids.

This clone has a single count. The V call is TRBV29-1, the J call TRBJ2-7; 10 bases align to TRBD2. This CDR3 is built from 12 residues. Germline-derived CDR1 and CDR2 are SQVTM and ANQGSEA. After removal of 4 bases from V and 9 bases from J, the junction contained 6 bases not matched to a gene. CDR3 loop: CSVVAGGGGQYF. The CDR3 bases are TGCAGCGTTGTAGCGGGGGGCGGTGGGCAGTACTTC.

The chain uses TRBV7-9 and TRBJ2-7; 7 positions match TRBD1. J lost 4 bases, V lost 6 bases, and 12 bases had no gene match. The CDR3 is made up of 15 amino acids. Germline CDR1 SEHNR, CDR2 FQNEAQ (reference sequence). The chain's CDR3 is CASSRGQAKVYEQYF. CDR3 bases: TGTGCCAGCAGTCGAGGACAGGCCAAAGTTTACGAGCAGTACTTC.

This chain links TRBV28 with TRBJ1-1, with D perhaps TRBD1 (5 bases). V was trimmed by 3 bases and J by 3 bases, leaving 8 bases between them. The CDR3 covers 13 residues. Germline CDR1 reads MDHEN; CDR2 reads SYDVKM. CDR3 nucleotide sequence: TGTGCCAGCAGTTTTCTCAGGGACACTGAAGCTTTCTTT. It codes for CASSFLRDTEAFF. Full variable domain (outside the CDR3, taken from reference TRBV28 and TRBJ1-1): DVKVTQSSRYLVKRTGEKVFLECVQDMDHENMFWYRQDPGLGLRLIYFSYDVKMKEKGDIPEGYSVSREKKERFSLILESASTNQTSMYLCASSFLRDTEAFFGQGTRLTVV.

This clone was recorded a few times. The CDR3 loop reads CASSLDPGTGTSGYTF. The CDR3 DNA is TGTGCCAGCAGCTTAGATCCGGGGACAGGGACGAGTGGCTACACCTTC. The chain links TRBV11-2 to TRBJ1-2, with 9 bases matching TRBD1. The CDR3 is 16 residues long. Trimming cost V 0 bases and J 7 bases; bases outside gene matches: 9. Germline CDR1 SGHAT, CDR2 FQNNGV.